Shown below are 16 T cell receptor beta chains from a single sample sequenced in a study of blood T cells in healthy people across ages. Through a sample-barcoded 5' primer and a J-beta primer mix, a second PCR was run for about 6 to 11 cycles. TCRdb ran MiXCR on the 5' RACE reads and lists one entry per CDR3 protein. The sample has 550,000 to 700,000 distinct CDR3 sequences, 27% seen once. Sequenced material: blood. The receptors were sampled from a woman between 65 and 79 years old in good health.

The table lists this clonotype with many counts. The rearrangement joins TRBV4-3 to TRBJ1-4, with D unclear. CDR1 and CDR2 from the germline V gene are LGHNA and YSLEER. The length of the CDR3 is 13 residues. V was trimmed by 3 bases and J by 5 bases, leaving 7 bases between them. The CDR3 region is CASSQGWNEKLFF. CDR3 nucleotide sequence: TGCGCCAGCAGCCAGGGATGGAATGAAAAACTGTTTTTT.

This clonotype was seen more than once but under ten times. V and J are TRBV20-1 and TRBJ2-5, with D possibly matching TRBD1 (7 bases). The closer fit of TRBJ2-1 to the DNA end suggests the J call may be wrong. Germline CDR1 DFQATT, CDR2 SNEGSKA (reference sequence). The CDR3 is 14 amino acids. For the CDR3, the DNA is TGCAGTGCCGGGCGGAGGAGGGGGCTTAATGAGCAGTTCTTC. Translated, it gives CSAGRRRGLNEQFF.

The V call is TRBV20-1, the J call TRBJ2-6, with D maybe TRBD1 (5 bases). In germline, CDR1 is DFQATT, CDR2 SNEGSKA (reference sequence). V shed 0 bases and J shed 1 base, with 13 bases lying between them. The CDR3 is 17 amino acids. The CDR3 loop reads CSAREGRATSGANVLTF. The CDR3 region has the DNA TGCAGTGCTAGAGAAGGCAGGGCAACATCTGGGGCCAACGTCCTGACTTTC.

This clonotype was detected only a few times. The junction departs from germline at one end; a sequencing error may be responsible. The genes are TRBV5-1 and TRBJ2-1; TRBD2 might be the D (6 bases). This CDR3 comprises 15 residues. Looked up from germline, CDR1 is SGHRS and CDR2 is YFSETQ. CDR3 protein: CASRFTGVGYNEQFF. CDR3 nucleotides: TGCGCCAGCCGCTTTACGGGGGTTGGGTACAATGAGCAGTTCTTC.

The genes are TRBV3-1 and TRBJ2-7; 9 bases fit TRBD2. The V gene's germline CDR1 is LGHDT and CDR2 YNNKEL (reference sequence). The CDR3 is made up of 17 amino acids. The V gene end was trimmed by 4 bases and the J gene end by 3 bases; junction bases not matched to a gene: 13. The CDR3 bases are TGTGCCAGCAGCCCGAGATCTGTCAGCGGGGGGTTCTACGAGCAGTACTTC. Translated, it gives CASSPRSVSGGFYEQYF.

The chain is built from TRBV20-1 and TRBJ1-2, with D unclear. V shed 3 bases and J shed 5 bases, with 13 bases lying between them. Per germline, CDR1 DFQATT and CDR2 SNEGSKA (reference sequence). This CDR3 has 13 residues. The CDR3 region has the DNA TGCAGTGCTAGCCGCCTGGAGGTTTATGGCTACACCTTC. Protein product: CSASRLEVYGYTF.

V and J are TRBV5-6 and TRBJ1-1; D is unclear. Germline loops: CDR1 SGHDT, CDR2 YYEEEE. The CDR3 runs 14 residues. Trimming removed 0 bases from V and 5 bases from J, with 11 bases in between. The CDR3 here is CASSLGGVRTEAFF. CDR3 DNA sequence: TGTGCCAGCAGCTTGGGAGGAGTTCGGACTGAAGCTTTCTTT.

The chain recombines TRBV7-9 with TRBJ2-1; D may match TRBD1 or TRBD2 (5 bases each). CDR1 is SEHNR, CDR2 FQNEAQ, per germline (reference sequence). Trimming removed 1 base from V and 5 bases from J, with 12 bases in between. CDR3 size: 15 residues. CDR3 amino acids: CASSLGGTTNNEQFF. For the CDR3, the DNA is TGTGCCAGCAGCTTAGGGGGGACGACAAACAATGAGCAGTTCTTC. Looking up the rest from reference TRBV7-9 and TRBJ2-1 gives the full variable domain: DTGVSQNPRHKITKRGQNVTFRCDPISEHNRLYWYRQTLGQGPEFLTYFQNEAQLEKSRLLSDRFSAERPKGSFSTLEIQRTEQGDSAMYLCASSLGGTTNNEQFFGPGTRLTVL.

This chain uses TRBV4-1 with TRBJ1-6, with 8 positions matching TRBD1. CDR1 is MGHRA and CDR2 is YSYEKL in the germline V gene. V shed 0 bases, J shed 4 bases, and the junction held 8 bases outside the gene matches. The CDR3 is 18 residues long. The CDR3 here is CASSQDGGDRGYNSPLHF. The CDR3 bases are TGCGCCAGCAGCCAAGATGGGGGTGACAGGGGATATAATTCACCCCTCCACTTT.

V gene TRBV28 combines with J gene TRBJ1-1, with a possible D match to TRBD1 (5 bases). The CDR3 extends over 14 amino acids. The germline V gene has CDR1 MDHEN and CDR2 SYDVKM. Trimming took off 5 bases at V and 3 bases at J, with 13 bases between the two ends. The CDR3: CASSPAGTYTEAFF. The CDR3 DNA sequence: TGTGCCAGCAGTCCGGCAGGGACGTACACTGAAGCTTTCTTT.

The chain couples TRBV25-1 to TRBJ2-3; 10 bases are a match to TRBD1. Germline V gene lookup returns CDR1 MGHDK and CDR2 SYGVNS. With 7 bases clipped from V and 3 bases from J, the junction kept 7 bases outside the gene matches. This CDR3 is built from 15 residues. The CDR3: CASNFGTGDTDTQYF. CDR3 nucleotide sequence: TGTGCCAGCAACTTTGGGACAGGGGATACAGATACGCAGTATTTT. The variable domain in full, completed from reference TRBV25-1 and TRBJ2-3, reads EADIYQTPRYLVIGTGKKITLECSQTMGHDKMYWYQQDPGMELHLIHYSYGVNSTEKGDLSSESTVSRIRTEHFPLTLESARPSHTSQYLCASNFGTGDTDTQYFGPGTRLTVL.

At least ten counts were recorded for this clonotype. The V and J genes are TRBV11-2 and TRBJ2-5; no clear D. V gave up 2 bases and J gave up 4 bases, with 8 bases separating them. The CDR3 runs 13 residues. Germline lookup yields CDR1 SGHAT and CDR2 FQNNGV. CDR3 in DNA: TGTGCCAGCAGCTTATCCGCCGGAGAGACCCAGTACTTC. This translates into CASSLSAGETQYF.

This clonotype was counted a few times. V usage is TRBV5-6 and J usage is TRBJ1-4, with 9 nucleotides matching TRBD1. The V gene end was trimmed by 3 bases and the J gene end by 6 bases; junction bases not matched to a gene: 6. The germline V gene encodes CDR1 SGHDT and CDR2 YYEEEE. The CDR3 runs 15 residues. CDR3 protein: CASSSPGQGDEKLFF. CDR3 bases: TGTGCCAGCAGCTCTCCGGGACAGGGAGATGAAAAACTGTTTTTT.

This clonotype has just one count. V gene TRBV6-2 or TRBV6-3 combines with J gene TRBJ2-3; TRBD2 aligns across 9 bases. Trimming took 6 bases from V and 5 from J; bases not matched to a gene: 9. Germline lookup yields CDR1 MNHEY and CDR2 SVGEGT. There are 15 residues in the CDR3. The CDR3 DNA sequence: TGTGCCAGCAGCCCCGGGACTAGCCGTGGAGATACGCAGTATTTT. Translated, it gives CASSPGTSRGDTQYF.

This clonotype was detected only a few times. The chain combines TRBV4-3 with TRBJ2-6; D may be TRBD1 (6 bases). Deletions cut 0 bases from V and 0 bases from J, with 15 bases between. Germline-derived CDR1 and CDR2 are LGHNA and YSLEER. The CDR3 extends over 19 amino acids. DNA for the CDR3: TGCGCCAGCAGCCAAGATAGGCCAGGGGCCCGCTCTGGGGCCAACGTCCTGACTTTC. Its translation is CASSQDRPGARSGANVLTF.

This clonotype has a handful of counts. This rearrangement joins TRBV7-3 to TRBJ1-1, with D perhaps TRBD1 (5 bases). The V gene's germline CDR1 is SGHTA and CDR2 FQGTGA. The ends were cut back, 4 bases at V and 4 bases at J, with 10 bases in the middle. The CDR3 has 13 amino acids. The CDR3 nucleotides are TGTGCCAGCAGCTCTTGGGGGGGCACTGAAGCTTTCTTT. Translation: CASSSWGGTEAFF.